What follows describes a single TCR beta chain. This record comes from a study of blood T cell repertoires in COVID-19. Per the study methods: Amplification of reference gene primers was used by the study to estimate nucleated cell counts. Method: immunoSEQ multiplex PCR; TCRdb's copy keeps in-frame clones and lacks some. For V, J and clone size, that table is used; D and trimming come from the DNA. The sample contains approximately 140,000 clones, around 84% of which appear only once. CDR3 length: 13 residues. The V end lost 0 bases, the J end lost 10 bases, and 10 bases lay between the germline ends. Germline V gene data show CDR1 as LGHNA and CDR2 as YNFKEQ.

Sequencing was performed on peripheral blood. This rearrangement joins TRBV4-2 to TRBJ2-1; D is possibly TRBD1 (5 bases). The origin of this receptor is a woman aged 60-75 years with acute or convalescent COVID-19. The DNA for the CDR3 is TGTGCCAGCAGCCAAGATGGGGCCAGGGAGCAGTTCTTC. Protein product: CASSQDGAREQFF.